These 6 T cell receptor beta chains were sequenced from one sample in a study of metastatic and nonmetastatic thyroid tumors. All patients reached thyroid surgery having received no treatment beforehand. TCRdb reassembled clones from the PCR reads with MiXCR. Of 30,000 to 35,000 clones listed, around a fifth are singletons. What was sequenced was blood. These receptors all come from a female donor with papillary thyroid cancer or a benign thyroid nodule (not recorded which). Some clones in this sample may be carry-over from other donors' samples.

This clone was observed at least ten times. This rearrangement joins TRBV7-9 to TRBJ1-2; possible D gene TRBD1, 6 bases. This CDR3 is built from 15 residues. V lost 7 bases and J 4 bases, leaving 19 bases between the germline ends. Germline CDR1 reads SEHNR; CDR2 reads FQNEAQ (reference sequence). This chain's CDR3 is CASTNQGHSLYGYTF. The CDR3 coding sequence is TGTGCCAGCACAAACCAGGGGCACAGCCTCTATGGCTACACCTTC.

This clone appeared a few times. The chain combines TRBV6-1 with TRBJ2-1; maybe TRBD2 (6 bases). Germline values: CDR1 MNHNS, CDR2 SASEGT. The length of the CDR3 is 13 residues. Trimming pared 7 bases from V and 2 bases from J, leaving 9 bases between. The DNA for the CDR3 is TGTGCCAGCACGGGGGTACCCTACAATGAGCAGTTCTTC. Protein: CASTGVPYNEQFF.

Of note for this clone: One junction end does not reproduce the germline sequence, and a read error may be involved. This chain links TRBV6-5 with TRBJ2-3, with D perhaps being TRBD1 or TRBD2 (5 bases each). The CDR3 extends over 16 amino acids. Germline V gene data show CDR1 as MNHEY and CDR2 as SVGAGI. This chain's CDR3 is CASSYGGAPSTDTQYF. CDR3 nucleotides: TGTGCCAGCAGTTACGGTGGGGCTCCTAGCACAGATACGCAGTACTTT.

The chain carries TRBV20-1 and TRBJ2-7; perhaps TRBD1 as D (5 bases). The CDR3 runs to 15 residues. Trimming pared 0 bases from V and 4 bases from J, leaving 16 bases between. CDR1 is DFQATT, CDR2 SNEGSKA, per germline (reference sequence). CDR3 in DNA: TGCAGTGCTAGAGATTCTTGGCAGGGTCCGTACGAGCAGTACTTC. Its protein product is CSARDSWQGPYEQYF.

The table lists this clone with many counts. CDR3 DNA: TGTGCCAGCAGCTCTGGACATCGAAACTATGGCTACACCTTC. As protein: CASSSGHRNYGYTF. J is TRBJ1-2 and V is TRBV6-1, with D perhaps matching TRBD1 (5 bases). The CDR3 is 14 residues long. V lost 6 bases and J lost 2, with 13 bases in between. Germline V CDR1 and CDR2: MNHNS, SASEGT.

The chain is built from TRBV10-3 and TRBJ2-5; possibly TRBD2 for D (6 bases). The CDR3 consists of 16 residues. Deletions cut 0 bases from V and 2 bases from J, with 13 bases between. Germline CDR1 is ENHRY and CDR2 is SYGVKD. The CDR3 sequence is CAISESGGDVQETQYF. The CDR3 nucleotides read TGTGCCATCAGTGAGTCAGGCGGGGACGTTCAAGAGACCCAGTACTTC.